This T cell receptor (beta chain) came from a study of metastatic and nonmetastatic thyroid tumors. The overall study: Malignant thyroid and benign thyroid patients provided blood and tumor or nodule tissue whose repertoires were compared.

Every patient was untreated before thyroid surgery. This clone has a handful of counts. The antigen is not known. The junction and the germline gene differ at one end; a read error may be behind it. Study observations and caveats: The study reportedly found significantly higher TCR beta diversity in malignant thyroid tumors than benign nodules, in blood and tumor.

As handled by the study authors: For papillary thyroid cancer, a distant-metastasis classifier was constructed from CDR3 differences observed across clinicopathological groups. TCRdb used MiXCR to call clones anew from the PCR reads. TCRdb's processing, not the authors' own work, is the source of the V and J calls. Of 45,000 to 50,000 clones listed, about 25% are singletons. The origin of this receptor is a male donor with papillary thyroid cancer or a benign thyroid nodule (not recorded which). Some clones in this sample may be carry-over from other donors' samples. What was sequenced was blood.

The CDR3 reads CASSARDRYYEHYF. The CDR3 DNA is TGTGCCAGCAGTGCCCGGGACAGATACTACGAGCATTACTTC. The rearrangement links TRBV28 to TRBJ2-7; TRBD1 matches at 7 bases. CDR3 length: 14 amino acids. Germline loops: CDR1 MDHEN, CDR2 SYDVKM.